The source of this TCR beta chain is a study of blood T cell repertoires in COVID-19. Across the whole study: In each case, the material was cDNA or gDNA derived from T cells, B-cell-depleted T cells, or PBMCs.

CDR1 and CDR2 (germline): SGHTA, FQGNSA. The CDR3 covers 15 residues. Trimming shortened V by 1 base and J by 2 bases, and 12 bases separated the two germline ends. Sequenced by immunoSEQ multiplex PCR; TCRdb stores in-frame clones only, minus some. The sample includes some 410,000 clones, more than 75% of them seen just once. This clone was picked up one time. Those enrolled, adults aged roughly 18 to 89 years, came from about two dozen US areas. The receptor was isolated from a woman aged 25 to 39 with acute COVID-19. V usage is TRBV7-2 and J usage is TRBJ2-7, with D perhaps TRBD2 (5 bases). Input material: PBMCs or T cells enriched from blood (not recorded which). The CDR3 region is CASSLVEGKAYEQYF. The CDR3 DNA reads TGTGCCAGCAGCTTAGTTGAGGGCAAAGCCTACGAGCAGTACTTC.